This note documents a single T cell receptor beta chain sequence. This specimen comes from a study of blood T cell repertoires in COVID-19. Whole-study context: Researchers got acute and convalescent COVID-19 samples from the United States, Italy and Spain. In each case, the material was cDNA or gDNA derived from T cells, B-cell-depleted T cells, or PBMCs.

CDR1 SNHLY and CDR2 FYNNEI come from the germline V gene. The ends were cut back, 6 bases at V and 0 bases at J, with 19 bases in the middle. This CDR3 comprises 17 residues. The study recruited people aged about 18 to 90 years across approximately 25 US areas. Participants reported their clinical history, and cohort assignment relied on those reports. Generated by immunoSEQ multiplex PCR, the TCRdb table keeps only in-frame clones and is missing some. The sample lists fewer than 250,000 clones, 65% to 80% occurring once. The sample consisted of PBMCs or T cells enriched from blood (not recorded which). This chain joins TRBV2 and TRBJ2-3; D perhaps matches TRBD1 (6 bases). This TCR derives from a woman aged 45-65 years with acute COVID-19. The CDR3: CASRSRYRATSTDTQYF. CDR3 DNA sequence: TGTGCCAGCAGGAGCCGATACAGGGCCACTAGCACAGATACGCAGTATTTT.